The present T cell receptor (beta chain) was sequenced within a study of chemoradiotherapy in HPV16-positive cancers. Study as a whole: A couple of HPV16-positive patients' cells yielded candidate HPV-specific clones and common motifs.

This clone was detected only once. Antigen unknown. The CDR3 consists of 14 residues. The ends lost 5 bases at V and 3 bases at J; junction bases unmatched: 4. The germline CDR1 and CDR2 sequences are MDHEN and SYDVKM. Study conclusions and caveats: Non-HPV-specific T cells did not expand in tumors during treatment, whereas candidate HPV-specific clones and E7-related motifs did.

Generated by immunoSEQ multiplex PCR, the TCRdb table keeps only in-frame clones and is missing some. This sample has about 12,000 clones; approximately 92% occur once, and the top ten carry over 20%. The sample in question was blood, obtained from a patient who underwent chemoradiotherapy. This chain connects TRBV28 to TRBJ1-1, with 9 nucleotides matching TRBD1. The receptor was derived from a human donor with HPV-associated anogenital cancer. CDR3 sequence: CASSQRQGDTEAFF. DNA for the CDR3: TGTGCCAGCAGTCAGAGACAGGGGGACACTGAAGCTTTCTTT.